The 25 T cell receptor beta chains presented below share a single source sample, sequenced in a study of shared T cell receptors in the human thymus. Some clones are missing from TCRdb's copy, which holds only in-frame ones; the method was immunoSEQ multiplex PCR. The table includes hundreds of thousands of clones, 88% detected once. This sample also belongs to another study, concerning human thymus T cells.

The sample was thymocytes. The receptors originated from a boy under two years old with a congenital heart defect.

This clone was picked up one time. This rearrangement joins TRBV28 to TRBJ2-5, with D possibly matching TRBD2 (6 bases). This CDR3 has 16 residues. V shed 6 bases and J shed 1 base, with 18 bases lying between them. Germline values: CDR1 MDHEN, CDR2 SYDVKM. The CDR3 DNA follows: TGTGCCAGCAGCCAGTACTCGCGGGGAACCCAAGAGACCCAGTACTTC. As protein: CASSQYSRGTQETQYF.

The CDR3 loop reads CASSSSYRGPGYTF. Written as DNA, the CDR3 is TGTGCCAGCAGTTCCTCTTACAGGGGGCCTGGCTACACCTTC. This chain connects TRBV28 to TRBJ1-2; TRBD1 aligns across 9 bases. Germline V gene lookup returns CDR1 MDHEN and CDR2 SYDVKM. J gave up 7 bases and V 4 bases, and 7 bases lay outside the gene matches. The CDR3 loop spans 14 amino acids.

V and J are TRBV4-1 and TRBJ2-7; D might be TRBD1 (5 bases). Germline CDR1 is MGHRA and CDR2 is YSYEKL. V dropped 2 bases and J dropped 7 bases, with 15 bases sitting between them. The CDR3 is made up of 14 amino acids. The CDR3 coding sequence is TGCGCCAGCAGCCAATTGGCCAGGGCCGGGGAGCAGTACTTC. This codes for CASSQLARAGEQYF.

V usage is TRBV27 and J usage is TRBJ2-7; TRBD1 aligns across 7 bases. The germline gives CDR1 MNHEY, CDR2 SMNVEV (reference sequence). The CDR3 extends over 15 amino acids. V dropped 5 bases and J dropped 1; count of bases not matched to a gene: 8. CDR3 nucleotides: TGTGCCAGCAGTCCGACGGACAGGCCTTCCTACGAGCAGTACTTC. Its translation is CASSPTDRPSYEQYF.

V gene TRBV27 combines with J gene TRBJ1-1; D call uncertain. With 5 bases removed from V and 4 bases from J, the gap between germline ends came to 14 bases. The CDR3 contains 14 residues. CDR1 MNHEY and CDR2 SMNVEV come from the germline V gene (reference sequence). The CDR3 protein is CASSHSTEITEAFF. For the CDR3, the DNA is TGTGCCAGCAGTCACTCAACAGAAATCACTGAAGCTTTCTTT.

This clone was counted once. The chain combines TRBV27 with TRBJ2-2; D call uncertain. The CDR3 length is 16 residues. V lost 5 bases and J 3 bases, leaving 16 bases between the germline ends. Germline assignment: CDR1 MNHEY and CDR2 SMNVEV (reference sequence). CDR3 loop: CASSTIARRDTGELFF. CDR3 in DNA: TGTGCCAGCAGTACCATAGCTCGTCGGGACACCGGGGAGCTGTTTTTT.

The gene calls are TRBV11-2 and TRBJ2-1, with TRBD2 matching over 7 bases. The CDR3 extends over 17 amino acids. Trimming at V came to 0 bases and at J to 5 bases, leaving 10 bases not matched to a gene. Germline CDR1 is SGHAT and CDR2 is FQNNGV. The CDR3 DNA reads as TGTGCCAGCAGCTTAGAATCCGTACTAGCGCCCAACAATGAGCAGTTCTTC. Protein product: CASSLESVLAPNNEQFF.

The chain is built from TRBV27 and TRBJ1-1, with 7 nucleotides matching TRBD1. Germline CDR1 is MNHEY and CDR2 is SMNVEV (reference sequence). This CDR3 is 13 amino acids long. Trimming took 6 bases from V and 3 from J; bases not matched to a gene: 4. The CDR3 spells CASSPRGDTEAFF. Written as DNA, the CDR3 is TGTGCCAGCAGCCCCAGGGGGGACACTGAAGCTTTCTTT.

V is TRBV4-1 and J is TRBJ2-3, with 15 bases identical to TRBD2. With 4 bases clipped from V and 4 bases from J, the junction kept 6 bases outside the gene matches. Germline assignment: CDR1 MGHRA and CDR2 YSYEKL. The CDR3 totals 17 residues. CDR3 bases: TGCGCCAGCAGCCGGACAGGACTAGCGGGAGGGCCAGATACGCAGTATTTT. It is translated as CASSRTGLAGGPDTQYF.

This chain links TRBV7-9 with TRBJ2-1, with TRBD2 matching 14 bases. This CDR3 is 15 amino acids long. V lost 5 bases to trimming and J lost 8 bases; unmatched junction nucleotides: 5. Germline CDR1 reads SEHNR; CDR2 reads FQNEAQ (reference sequence). The CDR3 DNA follows: TGTGCCAGCAGCCTACCGGGACTAGCGGGAGATGAGCAGTTCTTC. The encoded protein is CASSLPGLAGDEQFF.

The V and J genes are TRBV15 and TRBJ2-7, with D perhaps TRBD1 (6 bases). Trimming stripped 3 bases from V and 0 bases from J, with 15 bases between. This CDR3 contains 16 residues. Germline V gene sequence: CDR1 LNHNV, CDR2 YYDKDF (reference sequence). The CDR3 region is CATSRDLDRSSYEQYF. DNA for the CDR3: TGTGCCACCAGCAGGGACCTAGACAGGTCCTCCTACGAGCAGTACTTC.

This chain joins TRBV10-3 and TRBJ2-7; TRBD2 matches at 7 bases. The CDR3 is 16 residues long. Losses at the gene ends were 3 bases for V and 3 bases for J; bases not matched to a gene: 11. Germline V gives CDR1 ENHRY, CDR2 SYGVKD. In DNA, the CDR3 is TGTGCCATCAGTGAAGGCAGGGAGGGCTTCATCTACGAGCAGTACTTC. Translation gives CAISEGREGFIYEQYF.

V usage is TRBV4-2 and J usage is TRBJ2-3, with 9 bases aligning to TRBD2. From germline, CDR1 is LGHNA and CDR2 YNFKEQ. The CDR3 covers 15 residues. The V segment lost 4 bases and the J segment 4 bases; nucleotides outside the gene matches: 6. CDR3 in amino acids: CASSLASGISDTQYF. CDR3 DNA: TGTGCCAGCAGCCTTGCTAGCGGGATTTCAGATACGCAGTATTTT.

The V and J genes are TRBV18 and TRBJ2-5; 8 nucleotides align to TRBD2. Germline loops: CDR1 KGHSH, CDR2 LQKENI. This CDR3 spans 17 amino acids. The junction had 7 bases not matched to a gene; V was cut back by 0 bases and J by 1 base. The CDR3 DNA is TGTGCCAGCTCACCACCTCTTCTAAGCGGGAGCCAAGAGACCCAGTACTTC. Translation: CASSPPLLSGSQETQYF.

The count of this clone is one. The chain uses TRBV15 and TRBJ2-5; 13 bases are a match to TRBD2. The tail of the sequence fits TRBJ2-7 better, so the J call may be wrong. CDR3 length: 15 amino acids. CDR1 and CDR2 from the germline V gene are LNHNV and YYDKDF (reference sequence). The CDR3 DNA reads TGTGCCATCGGACTAGCGGGAGAGCCCTTCTACGAGCAGTACTTC. The encoded protein is CAIGLAGEPFYEQYF.

The rearrangement links TRBV11-2 to TRBJ1-3; tentatively, D is TRBD1 (5 bases). The CDR3 runs 15 residues. Per the germline V gene, CDR1 is SGHAT and CDR2 is FQNNGV. V gave up 2 bases and J gave up 8 bases, with 16 bases separating them. The CDR3 DNA reads as TGTGCCAGCAGCTTATGGTTCTCAGGGAACGACACCATATATTTT. As protein: CASSLWFSGNDTIYF.

This CDR3 is CASSLMMVAGGGEQFF. The CDR3 DNA reads TGTGCCAGCAGCTTAATGATGGTAGCGGGAGGAGGTGAGCAGTTCTTC. This chain connects TRBV13 to TRBJ2-1; TRBD2 matches at 10 bases. Germline V gene sequence: CDR1 PRHDT, CDR2 FYEKMQ (reference sequence). V shed 2 bases, J shed 9 bases, and the junction held 10 bases outside the gene matches. This CDR3 comprises 16 residues. The full variable domain, its missing parts supplied by reference TRBV13 and TRBJ2-1, is AAGVIQSPRHLIKEKRETATLKCYPIPRHDTVYWYQQGPGQDPQFLISFYEKMQSDKGSIPDRFSAQQFSDYHSELNMSSLELGDSALYFCASSLMMVAGGGEQFFGPGTRLTVL.

This clone has just one count. The chain is built from TRBV7-2 and TRBJ1-1; D remains ambiguous. Germline lookup yields CDR1 SGHTA and CDR2 FQGNSA. The CDR3 contains 13 residues. The V gene lost 5 bases and the J gene lost 3 bases, with 10 bases spanning the gap. In DNA form, the CDR3 reads TGTGCCAGCAGCCAGGCTTGGGACACTGAAGCTTTCTTT. This sequence encodes CASSQAWDTEAFF.

The V gene is TRBV14, the J gene TRBJ2-7; 9 bases agree with TRBD2. Germline loops: CDR1 SGHDN, CDR2 FVKESK. The trim removed 1 base at V and 7 bases at J, leaving 17 bases unmatched. The CDR3 totals 18 residues. The CDR3 nucleotides read TGTGCCAGCAGCCAAGGGCTCTCTAGCGGGATGGGTCTGGGGGAGCAGTACTTC. Translating gives CASSQGLSSGMGLGEQYF.

The chain recombines TRBV4-3 with TRBJ1-5; TRBD1 might be the D (5 bases). This CDR3 is built from 14 residues. Trimming took 0 bases from V and 7 from J, leaving 10 bases between them. The germline gives CDR1 LGHNA, CDR2 YSLEER. The CDR3: CASSQDRAGQPQHF. DNA for the CDR3: TGCGCCAGCAGCCAAGACAGGGCAGGGCAGCCCCAGCATTTT.

The V call is TRBV10-1, the J call TRBJ2-7, with 7 bases identical to TRBD1. The CDR3 contains 13 residues. Looked up from germline, CDR1 is WNHNN and CDR2 is SYGVQD (reference sequence). Unmatched junction bases numbered 3, after V lost 5 bases and J lost 2 bases. The CDR3 protein is CASSRDRAYEQYF. As DNA, the CDR3 is TGCGCCAGCAGTCGGGACAGAGCCTACGAGCAGTACTTC.

This chain connects TRBV7-2 to TRBJ1-2; D call uncertain. CDR3 length: 15 amino acids. V was shortened by 8 bases and J by 2 bases, with 18 bases between the two germline ends. Germline values: CDR1 SGHTA, CDR2 FQGNSA. Written as DNA, the CDR3 is TGTGCCAGCCGGGGTACGGGGAGGTGCAACTATGGCTACACCTTC. This sequence encodes CASRGTGRCNYGYTF.

The chain links TRBV6-5 to TRBJ2-7, with D possibly TRBD2 on 6 matching bases. Trimming took 7 bases from V and 4 from J, leaving 20 bases between them. The CDR3 length is 15 residues. Germline CDR1 reads MNHEY; CDR2 reads SVGAGI. CDR3 nucleotides: TGTGCCAGCAAAGGGCACGGGAGCGAGGGATACGAGCAGTACTTC. It is translated as CASKGHGSEGYEQYF.

This chain uses TRBV30 with TRBJ2-7, with 7 bases aligning to TRBD1. The V gene's germline CDR1 is GTSNPN and CDR2 SVGIG (reference sequence). J was trimmed by 1 base and V by 5 bases; bases with no gene match: 5. The CDR3 contains 13 residues. The CDR3: CAWEATGSYEQYF. In DNA form, the CDR3 reads TGTGCCTGGGAAGCGACAGGGTCCTACGAGCAGTACTTC.

This clone appeared a single time. V is TRBV12-5 and J is TRBJ1-2, with 9 nucleotides matching TRBD1. Per the germline V gene, CDR1 is LGHNT and CDR2 is FRNRAP. The CDR3 has 15 residues. The junction had 4 bases not matched to a gene; V was cut back by 3 bases and J by 2 bases. In DNA, the CDR3 is TGTGCTAGTGGTTTCGGGACAGGGCTAAACTATGGCTACACCTTC. Residues: CASGFGTGLNYGYTF. Drawing the rest from reference TRBV12-5 and TRBJ1-2, the complete variable domain is DARVTQTPRHKVTEMGQEVTMRCQPILGHNTVFWYRQTMMQGLELLAYFRNRAPLDDSGMPKDRFSAEMPDATLATLKIQPSEPRDSAVYFCASGFGTGLNYGYTFGSGTRLTVV.